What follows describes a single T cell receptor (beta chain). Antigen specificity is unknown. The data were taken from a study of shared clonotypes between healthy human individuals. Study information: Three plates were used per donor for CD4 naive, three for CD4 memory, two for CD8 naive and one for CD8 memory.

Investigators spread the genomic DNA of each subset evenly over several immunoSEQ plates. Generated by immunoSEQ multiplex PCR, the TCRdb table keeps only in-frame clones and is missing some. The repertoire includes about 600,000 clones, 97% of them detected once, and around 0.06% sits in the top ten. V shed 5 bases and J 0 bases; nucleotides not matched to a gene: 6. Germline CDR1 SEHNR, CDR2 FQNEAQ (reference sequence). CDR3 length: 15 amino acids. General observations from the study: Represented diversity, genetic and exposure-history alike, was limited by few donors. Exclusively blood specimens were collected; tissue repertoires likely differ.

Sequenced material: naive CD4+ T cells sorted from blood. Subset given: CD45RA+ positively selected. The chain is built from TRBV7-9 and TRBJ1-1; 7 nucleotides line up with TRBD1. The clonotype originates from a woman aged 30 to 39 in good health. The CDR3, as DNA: TGTGCCAGCAGCGCCCGGGACAGCCTGAACACTGAAGCTTTCTTT. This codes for CASSARDSLNTEAFF. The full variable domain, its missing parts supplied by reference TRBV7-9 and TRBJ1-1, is DTGVSQNPRHKITKRGQNVTFRCDPISEHNRLYWYRQTLGQGPEFLTYFQNEAQLEKSRLLSDRFSAERPKGSFSTLEIQRTEQGDSAMYLCASSARDSLNTEAFFGQGTRLTVV.